This T cell receptor beta chain emerged from a study of T cell responses to AZD1222 COVID-19 vaccine. Overall study results and limits: Sampling captured repertoires only after the peak T cell response.

This CDR3 is 13 amino acids long. Germline assignment: CDR1 WNHNN and CDR2 SYGVQD (reference sequence). V was trimmed by 2 bases and J by 0 bases, leaving 2 bases between them. With respect to this clone: Its antigen is not known.

Repertoires were generated with immunoSEQ multiplex PCR, while TCRdb's copy carries only in-frame clones and drops some. This sample yields about 140,000 clones, of which 88% are seen a single time; 3% to 4.5% belongs to the top ten. The specimen was peripheral blood, collected on day 0 of AZD1222 vaccination. The source of this sequence is an adult in good health. This chain links TRBV10-1 with TRBJ1-5; D is unclear. As DNA, the CDR3 is TGCGCCAGCAGTGAGGGTAGCAATCAGCCCCAGCATTTT. It specifies CASSEGSNQPQHF.